This T cell receptor beta chain was captured by sequencing in a study of shared clonotypes between healthy human individuals. General observations from the study: Memory subsets generally showed lower estimated richness than naive subsets.

Comments on this clone: Antigen: not known.

Using immunoSEQ multiplex PCR, the repertoire was profiled, and TCRdb retains in-frame clones only, with some absent. The sample includes under 600,000 clones, about 97% of them seen just once. The CDR3 runs 15 residues. Trimming stripped 1 base from V and 0 bases from J, with 7 bases between. Germline lookup yields CDR1 MNHNS and CDR2 SASEGT. Sequenced input: naive CD4+ T cells sorted from blood. The subset denotes: CD45RA+ positively selected. The clonotype comes from a woman aged 30 to 39 in good health. V gene TRBV6-1 combines with J gene TRBJ1-5; D ambiguous. The DNA for the CDR3 is TGTGCCAGCAGTGAAGTTGGGAGTAGCAATCAGCCCCAGCATTTT. Translated: CASSEVGSSNQPQHF.